This T cell receptor (beta chain) was captured in a study of low-dose radiotherapy and immunotherapy resistance in tumors. On the study more broadly: Intravenous administration to patients comprised nivolumab at 240 mg every two weeks and ipilimumab at 1 mg/kg every six weeks. Administration of intravenous cyclophosphamide at 200 mg/m2 took place every two weeks, one day before radiation and immunotherapy.

The time point denotes: before trial treatment. Alpha- and beta-chain coverage of first-strand cDNA came from TRAV- and TRBV-specific primers. The PCR that amplified TCRs ran for around 20 cycles, relying on a constant-region primer and a V-primer adapter. TCRdb processed the reads anew with MiXCR; each CDR3 protein has one entry. This table has about 71,000 distinct CDR3 sequences, around 30% appearing once. This CDR3 has 15 residues. The V gene's germline CDR1 is MDHEN and CDR2 SYDVKM. The V and J ends lost 7 bases and 3 bases respectively, with 18 bases between them. The sequence derives from a female donor with ovarian cancer. This sample comprised PBMCs, obtained before treatment. The gene calls are TRBV28 and TRBJ1-2; unclear D gene. CDR3 protein: CASTPSSGSYYGYTF. Here the CDR3 DNA reads TGTGCCAGCACCCCGTCTTCCGGCTCCTACTATGGCTACACCTTC.